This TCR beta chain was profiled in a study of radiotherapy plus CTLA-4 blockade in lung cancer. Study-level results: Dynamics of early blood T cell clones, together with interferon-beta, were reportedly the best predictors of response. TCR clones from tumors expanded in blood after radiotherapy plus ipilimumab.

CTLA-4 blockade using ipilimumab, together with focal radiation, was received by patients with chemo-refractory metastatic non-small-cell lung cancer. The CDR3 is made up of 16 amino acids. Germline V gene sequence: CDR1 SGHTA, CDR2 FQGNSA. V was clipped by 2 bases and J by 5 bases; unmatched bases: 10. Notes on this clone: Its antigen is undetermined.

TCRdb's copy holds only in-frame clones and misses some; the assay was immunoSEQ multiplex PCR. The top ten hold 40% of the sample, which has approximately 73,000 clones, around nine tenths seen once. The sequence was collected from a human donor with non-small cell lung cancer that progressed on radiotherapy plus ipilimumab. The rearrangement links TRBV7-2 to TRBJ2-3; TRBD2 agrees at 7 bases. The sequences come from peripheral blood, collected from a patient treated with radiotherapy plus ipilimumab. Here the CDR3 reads CASSLSTGGMVDTQYF. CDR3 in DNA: TGTGCCAGCAGCTTATCTACGGGAGGAATGGTAGATACGCAGTATTTT.